The source of this TCR beta chain is a study of blood T cell repertoires in COVID-19. Here immunoSEQ multiplex PCR was the method, and the copy in TCRdb shows in-frame clones only, minus some. This sample carries more than 65,000 clones, 80% to 85% of them seen once, and the ten largest clones take approximately 3.3%. The CDR3 sequence is 14 residues long. Germline V CDR1 and CDR2: ENHRY, SYGVKD. Trimming shortened V by 3 bases and J by 5 bases, and 14 bases separated the two germline ends. The rearrangement uses TRBV10-3 and TRBJ2-7; TRBD2 is a possible D gene (6 bases). The sequencing sample was made of peripheral blood. The clonotype comes from a man in his forties or fifties with acute or convalescent COVID-19. CDR3 region: CAISEVVGGNEQYF. The CDR3 DNA reads as TGTGCCATCAGTGAAGTGGTAGGAGGGAACGAGCAGTACTTC.